Detailed here is one T cell receptor beta chain. The sample is drawn from a study of cytomegalovirus exposure and HLA in healthy donors. Germline V lookup: CDR1 SGHTA, CDR2 FQGTGA. The CDR3 contains 16 residues. V was clipped by 0 bases and J by 4 bases, with 16 bases between them. PCR employed 60 Vbeta and 13 Jbeta primers. Only in-frame clones appear in the TCRdb table, and some are missing; sequencing was by immunoSEQ multiplex PCR. The sample includes about 140,000 clones, 60% to 80% of them seen just once. The chain links TRBV7-3 to TRBJ2-7; perhaps TRBD2 as D (6 bases). The source material was PBMCs. The receptor comes from a female donor in good health and CMV-seronegative. This CDR3 is CASSLTIRGRQYEQYF. In DNA, the CDR3 is TGTGCCAGCAGCTTAACGATACGGGGGAGACAATACGAGCAGTACTTC.